The source of this TCR beta chain is a study of beta chain features in type 1 diabetes. Study results and caveats: An over-representation of cells with high TCR expression could result from cDNA sequencing.

Sorting with CD45RO/CCR7/CD25/CD127/CD95/CD27 yielded naive, central memory, regulatory and stem-like memory CD4+ cells. This clone has ten or more counts. The antigen remains undetermined. The isolated RNA, all of it, was reverse transcribed, so expressed TCRB transcripts were what got sequenced. Assay: immunoSEQ multiplex PCR; the TCRdb copy retains only in-frame clones and omits some. This table has 400,000 to 450,000 clones, 14% appearing once. There are 13 residues in the CDR3. Germline CDR1 and CDR2: SEHNR and FQNEAQ (reference sequence). V was trimmed by 11 bases and J by 8 bases, leaving 19 bases between them.

The clonotype was recovered from a man under 40 in good health. This chain joins TRBV7-9 and TRBJ2-1; D is undetermined. Specimen: naive CD4+ T cells from blood. CDR3 sequence (DNA): TGTGCCCTCGAGTATTTCGGATGGGATGAGCAGTTCTTC. Protein: CALEYFGWDEQFF.